This is a list of T cell receptor beta chains from one sample in a study of shared clonotypes between healthy human individuals. Measured with immunoSEQ multiplex PCR; TCRdb has only the in-frame clones, and not every one. Among about 2 million clones listed, about 94% were seen once. Sequences were obtained from naive CD8+ T cells sorted from blood. These receptor sequences come from a man aged 18 to 29 in good health. Both conserved end residues are part of each CDR3. D genes are given only for firm matches. Only part of the rows carry a size: once, few, many, or a class if the clone is expanded.

TRBV29-1	-	-	TRBJ2-7	CSVGSPPYEQYF	TGCAGCGTTGGAAGCCCTCCGTACGAGCAGTACTTC
TRBV2	-	-	TRBJ1-4	CASSERGEKLFF	TGTGCCAGCAGTGAAAGGGGCGAAAAACTGTTTTTT
TRBV4-1	-	TRBD2	TRBJ2-3	CASSQTRGGPDTQYF	TGCGCCAGCAGCCAGACGCGCGGGGGGCCAGATACGCAGTATTTT
TRBV11-2	-	-	TRBJ1-3	CASSWVSGNTIYF	TGTGCCAGCAGCTGGGTCTCTGGAAACACCATATATTTT
TRBV27	-	-	TRBJ1-6	CASSPKVSPLHF	TGTGCCAGCAGTCCCAAAGTTTCACCCCTCCACTTT
TRBV7-9	-	-	TRBJ1-4	CASSPVVGVDEKLFF	TGTGCCAGCAGCCCAGTCGTAGGGGTCGACGAAAAACTGTTTTTT
TRBV30	-	-	TRBJ2-5	CACSKEGPLNNQETQYF	TGTGCCTGTTCTAAAGAGGGCCCGCTCAACAACCAAGAGACCCAGTACTTC
TRBV7-2	-	TRBD2	TRBJ2-3	CASSPELAGGPGTDTQYF	TGTGCCAGCAGCCCCGAACTAGCGGGAGGGCCGGGCACAGATACGCAGTATTTT
TRBV6-5	-	TRBD2	TRBJ2-2	CASSPTSGNTGELFF	TGTGCCAGCAGCCCGACTAGCGGGAACACCGGGGAGCTGTTTTTT
TRBV29-1	-	-	TRBJ2-1	CSVEAYRVNEQFF	TGCAGCGTTGAGGCTTACAGGGTTAATGAGCAGTTCTTC
TRBV11-2	-	TRBD1	TRBJ1-6	CASSLTGQNSPLHF	TGTGCCAGCAGCTTGACAGGGCAGAATTCACCCCTCCACTTT
TRBV9	-	TRBD2	TRBJ2-5	CASSGRLAGSVWETQYF	TGTGCCAGCAGCGGAAGACTAGCGGGATCGGTGTGGGAGACCCAGTACTTC
TRBV28	-	-	TRBJ1-1	CASSSDPGGSTEAFF	TGTGCCAGCAGTTCAGATCCCGGGGGAAGCACTGAAGCTTTCTTT
TRBV5-6	-	-	TRBJ2-4	CASSSPLGKNIQYF	TGTGCCAGCAGCTCCCCTCTGGGCAAAAACATTCAGTACTTC
TRBV4-3	once	-	TRBJ2-3	CASSQDDYTDTQYF	TGCGCCAGCAGCCAAGATGACTATACAGATACGCAGTATTTT
TRBV19	-	-	TRBJ1-6	CASSVGTDNSPLHF	TGTGCCAGTAGTGTCGGGACGGATAATTCACCCCTCCACTTT
TRBV19	-	-	TRBJ1-2	CASSIFWAGTDYGYTF	TGTGCCAGTAGTATTTTCTGGGCGGGGACGGACTATGGCTACACCTTC
TRBV4-1	-	-	TRBJ2-7	CASSHIGEILNYEQYF	TGCGCCAGCAGCCACATAGGGGAAATCCTCAACTACGAGCAGTACTTC
TRBV7-9	-	-	TRBJ2-2	CASTPPRGSPGELFF	TGTGCCAGCACCCCCCCCCGGGGGAGTCCCGGGGAGCTGTTTTTT
TRBV6-1	-	TRBD2	TRBJ2-5	CASSDPGGRGQETQYF	TGTGCCAGCAGTGACCCGGGAGGGAGGGGCCAAGAGACCCAGTACTTC
TRBV9	-	TRBD1	TRBJ2-5	CASSVNLRDRVRETQYF	TGTGCCAGCAGCGTAAATCTACGGGACAGGGTAAGAGAGACCCAGTACTTC
TRBV7-9	-	-	TRBJ2-7	CASSLPGRSYEQYF	TGTGCCAGCAGCCTCCCGGGACGCTCCTACGAGCAGTACTTC